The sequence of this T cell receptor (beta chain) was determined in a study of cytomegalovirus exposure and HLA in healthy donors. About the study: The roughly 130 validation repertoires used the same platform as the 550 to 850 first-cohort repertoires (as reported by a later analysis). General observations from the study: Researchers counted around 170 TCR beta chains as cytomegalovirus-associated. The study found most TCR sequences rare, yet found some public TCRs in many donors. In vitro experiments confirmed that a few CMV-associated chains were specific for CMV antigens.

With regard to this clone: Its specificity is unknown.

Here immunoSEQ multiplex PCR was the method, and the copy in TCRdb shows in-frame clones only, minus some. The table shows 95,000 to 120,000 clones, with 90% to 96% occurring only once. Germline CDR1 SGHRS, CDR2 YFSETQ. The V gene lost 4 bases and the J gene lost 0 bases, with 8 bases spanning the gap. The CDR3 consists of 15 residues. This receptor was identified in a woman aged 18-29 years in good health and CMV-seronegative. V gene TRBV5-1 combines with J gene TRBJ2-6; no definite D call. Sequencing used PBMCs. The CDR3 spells CASSPPNSGANVLTF. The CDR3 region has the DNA TGCGCCAGCAGCCCGCCTAACTCTGGGGCCAACGTCCTGACTTTC.